This TCR beta chain was observed in a study of blood T cell repertoires in COVID-19. The wider study: Sites in the United States, Italy and Spain provided acute and convalescent COVID-19 samples. PBMCs, B-cell-depleted T cells, or T cells provided the cDNA or gDNA that made up the material.

In the original processing: Amplifying reference gene primers gave estimates of nucleated cell counts. TCRdb's table, derived via immunoSEQ multiplex PCR, lists solely in-frame clones and lacks some. That table is the source of V, J and clone size, and D and trimming were worked out from the DNA. The sample gives about 140,000 clones, 60% to 85% of which show up once; approximately 5% is in the top ten. This sequence originates from a woman older than 75 with active or convalescent COVID-19. The specimen sequenced was peripheral blood.

The CDR3 spells CASSLLKRGVEDTQYF. In DNA, the CDR3 is TGTGCCAGCTCACTTTTGAAGCGGGGGGTCGAAGATACGCAGTATTTT. The rearrangement links TRBV18 to TRBJ2-3; TRBD2 agrees at 9 bases. CDR3 length equals 16 residues. Per germline, CDR1 KGHSH and CDR2 LQKENI. With 4 bases clipped from V and 5 bases from J, the junction kept 10 bases outside the gene matches.